Sequencing of this TCR beta chain was carried out in a study of a mutant IDH1 vaccine in newly diagnosed glioma. The CDR3 is made up of 13 amino acids. Trimming took 5 bases from V and 3 from J, leaving 8 bases between them. CDR1 is LGHNA, CDR2 YSLEER, per germline. Time point meaning: week 47, end of study. Vaccination used 300 ug of mutant IDH1 20-mer peptide per dose, with topical imiquimod. Each of the donors came in with new WHO grade 3 or 4 astrocytomas that were IDH1-mutant and ATRX-lost. Concerning this clone itself: Its antigen remains unknown.

The study's findings and limits: Most patients, around 93%, showed vaccine-induced immune responses.

The protocol was immunoSEQ multiplex PCR, while the TCRdb copy is restricted to in-frame clones and leaves out a portion. The sample yields fewer than 95,000 clones, about 81% seen once. This clonotype was obtained from a middle-aged man with glioma. V gene TRBV4-3 combines with J gene TRBJ2-1, with no clear D. The material sequenced was PBMCs, taken from a glioma patient whose treatment included an IDH1 peptide vaccine. The DNA for the CDR3 is TGCGCCAGCAGCGTCCAGAGCTACAATGAGCAGTTCTTC. It is translated as CASSVQSYNEQFF.